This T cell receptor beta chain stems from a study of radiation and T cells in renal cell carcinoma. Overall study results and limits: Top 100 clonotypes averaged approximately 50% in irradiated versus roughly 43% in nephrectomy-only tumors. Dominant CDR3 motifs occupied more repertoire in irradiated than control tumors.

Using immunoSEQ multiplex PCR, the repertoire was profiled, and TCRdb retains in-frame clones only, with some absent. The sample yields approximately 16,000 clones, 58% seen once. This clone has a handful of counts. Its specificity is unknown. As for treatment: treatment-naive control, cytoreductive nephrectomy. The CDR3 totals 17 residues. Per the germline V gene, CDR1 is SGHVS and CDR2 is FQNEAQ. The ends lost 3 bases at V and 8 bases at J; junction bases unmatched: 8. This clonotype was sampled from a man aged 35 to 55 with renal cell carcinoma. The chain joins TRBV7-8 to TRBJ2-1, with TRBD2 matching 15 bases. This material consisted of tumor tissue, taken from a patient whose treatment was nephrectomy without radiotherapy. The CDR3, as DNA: TGTGCCAGCAGCTTGGGACTAGCGGGGGGCTCGGAAGATGAGCAGTTCTTC. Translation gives CASSLGLAGGSEDEQFF.